This TCR beta chain was recorded in a study of blood T cell repertoires in COVID-19. Study at large: Some COVID-19 samples were acute and others convalescent; all came from the United States, Italy and Spain.

Trimming left V 0 bases short and J 0 bases short, with 16 bases between. The CDR3 is 18 amino acids. Germline CDR1 reads SGHTS; CDR2 reads YDEGEE. Original methodology: The assay estimated nucleated cells by amplifying reference gene primers. Repertoires were generated with immunoSEQ multiplex PCR, while TCRdb's copy carries only in-frame clones and drops some. V, J and clone size are those of that table, while D and trimming were read from the DNA. The table lists around 190,000 clones, 75% to 90% of them singletons, with about 1.1% in the top ten. The receptor was isolated from a man aged 25-45 years with acute or convalescent COVID-19. What was sequenced was peripheral blood. The V and J genes are TRBV5-8 and TRBJ1-3, with D unresolved. CDR3 sequence reads: CASSLVRRHIGSGNTIYF. The CDR3, as DNA: TGTGCCAGCAGCTTGGTAAGACGACACATTGGCTCTGGAAACACCATATATTTT.